Listed here are 30 T cell receptor beta chains from one sample, sequenced in a study of T cell clonality in common variable immunodeficiency. Profiling relied on immunoSEQ multiplex PCR, and the TCRdb table lists in-frame clones only, not all of them. Recorded here are tens of thousands of clones, none singletons. The sequenced sample was peripheral blood mononuclear cells. All receptors derive from a person aged 18-70 years in good health.

There are many counts of this clone. The read gets to within 3 residues of the CDR3 end, and the germline J gene fills in the rest. J is TRBJ1-6 and V is TRBV14, with unresolved D. The CDR3 is made up of 16 amino acids. Germline values: CDR1 SGHDN, CDR2 FVKESK. The V and J ends lost 0 bases and 7 bases respectively, with 13 bases between them. The CDR3 sequence is CASSQDLSVLNSPLHF. The sequenced CDR3 bases are TGTGCCAGCAGCCAAGATCTATCGGTTTTAAATTCACCC.

This clone was detected ten times or more. The missing CDR3 end, 3 residues past where the read stops, is filled in from the germline J gene. The J gene is TRBJ2-3, the V gene TRBV5-4; 7 bases are a match to TRBD2. CDR1 is SGHNT, CDR2 YYREEE, per germline (reference sequence). V shed 2 bases, J shed 0 bases, and the junction held 6 bases outside the gene matches. The CDR3 sequence is 16 residues long. The CDR3 is CASSLGELASTDTQYF. The sequenced part of the CDR3 DNA is TGTGCCAGCAGCTTAGGTGAACTAGCGAGCACAGATACG.

This clone was seen ten or more times. The observed sequence ends 3 residues before the CDR3 terminus, with the missing tail filled in from the germline J gene. The V and J genes are TRBV13 and TRBJ2-3, with D possibly matching TRBD1 (6 bases). V lost 5 bases, J lost 2 bases, and 11 bases lay in between. The V gene's germline CDR1 is PRHDT and CDR2 FYEKMQ (reference sequence). The CDR3 contains 14 residues. The CDR3 sequence: CASSIRDNTDTQYF. Partial CDR3 DNA: TGTGCCAGCAGCATCCGGGACAACACAGATACG.

In this sample, this clone turned up many times. From the germline J gene comes the end of the CDR3, since the read stops 3 residues before it. This chain joins TRBV5-8 and TRBJ1-4; no firm D call. Germline CDR1 reads SGHTS; CDR2 reads YDEGEE. Deletions cut 2 bases from V and 7 bases from J, with 9 bases between. The CDR3 runs 13 residues. The CDR3 bases that were read are TGTGCCAGCAGCTTCGGGGAAATTGAAAAA. Amino acid sequence: CASSFGEIEK. The entire CDR3 protein is CASSFGEIEKLFF.

This clone was picked up many times. With the read ending 3 residues before the CDR3 end, the germline J gene is used to fill in that end. The chain links TRBV19 to TRBJ1-5; D remains ambiguous. CDR1 is LNHDA, CDR2 SQIVND, per germline (reference sequence). CDR3 size: 18 residues. The V gene lost 3 bases and the J gene lost 0 bases, with 18 bases spanning the gap. The sequenced CDR3 bases are TGTGCCAGTAGTATCCTCCCCGGAGGGTTCCATAGCAATCAGCCC. Its protein product is CASSILPGGFHSNQP. The complete CDR3 sequence is CASSILPGGFHSNQPQHF.

This clone showed up many times. The CDR3 is cut off 3 residues early in the read; its end comes from the germline J gene. The chain recombines TRBV29-1 with TRBJ2-1; TRBD2 matches at 9 bases. Germline CDR1 SQVTM, CDR2 ANQGSEA. This CDR3 region has 13 residues. Trimming took 7 bases from V and 3 from J; bases not matched to a gene: 4. Incomplete CDR3 DNA: TGCAGCGCAGGAGCGGGAGGCTACAATGAG. This encodes CSAGAGGYNE. The full CDR3 protein is CSAGAGGYNEQFF.

This clone was counted many times. The CDR3 goes on 3 residues after the read ends, and that part is filled in from the germline J gene. This chain joins TRBV13 and TRBJ1-1; D unresolved. From germline, CDR1 is PRHDT and CDR2 FYEKMQ (reference sequence). The V end lost 1 base, the J end lost 0 bases, and 9 bases lay between the germline ends. The CDR3 has 15 amino acids. The sequenced CDR3 bases are TGTGCCAGCAGCTTAGCCCGTAGGGTGAACACTGAA. The encoded protein is CASSLARRVNTE. The CDR3 in its entirety is CASSLARRVNTEAFF.

This clone showed up many times. The read ends 3 residues shy of where the CDR3 ends; the end is completed using the germline J gene. The chain uses TRBV20-1 and TRBJ2-7, with 7 bases that match TRBD2. Germline assignment: CDR1 DFQATT and CDR2 SNEGSKA (reference sequence). CDR3 length: 14 amino acids. V lost 6 bases, J lost 4 bases, and 12 bases stayed unmatched. CDR3 region: CSAHGERDSYEQYF. The DNA read from the CDR3 is TGCAGTGCCCATGGTGAGCGGGACTCTTACGAG.

In its sample, this clone was seen many times. The read stops 3 residues short of the end of the CDR3; the missing end is completed from the germline J gene. This sequence joins TRBV5-1 and TRBJ1-2; perhaps TRBD1 as D (5 bases). The CDR3 is made up of 14 amino acids. CDR1 is SGHRS and CDR2 is YFSETQ in the germline V gene. V was pared by 4 bases and J by 3 bases, with 13 bases between. Here the CDR3 reads CASSPLGPDYGYTF. CDR3 DNA (partial): TGCGCCAGCAGCCCATTGGGGCCCGACTATGGC. Full variable domain (rest looked up from reference TRBV5-1 and TRBJ1-2): KAGVTQTPRYLIKTRGQQVTLSCSPISGHRSVSWYQQTPGQGLQFLFEYFSETQRNKGNFPGRFSGRQFSNSRSEMNVSTLELGDSALYLCASSPLGPDYGYTFGSGTRLTVV.

This clone was counted many times. The read ends 3 residues early relative to the CDR3; the germline J gene fills the gap. The chain joins TRBV20-1 to TRBJ1-1; the D is unclear. Trimming removed 2 bases from V and 5 bases from J, with 9 bases in between. The CDR3 sequence is 12 residues long. Per germline, CDR1 DFQATT and CDR2 SNEGSKA (reference sequence). The sequenced CDR3 bases are TGCAGTGCTAGACAGGCGAGGACTGAA. Residues: CSARQARTE. The full-length CDR3 reads as CSARQARTEAFF.

In its sample, this clone was seen many times. The observed sequence ends 3 residues before the CDR3 terminus, with the missing tail filled in from the germline J gene. The chain uses TRBV4-1 and TRBJ2-3; weak D call: TRBD2 (6 bases). The CDR3 covers 16 residues. CDR1 and CDR2 (germline): MGHRA, YSYEKL. The germline V and J ends were trimmed by 1 base and 2 bases, with 13 bases remaining between them. CDR3 DNA, as far as it was read: TGCGCCAGCAGCCAAGTGGGACTTGTCTCCACAGATACG. Protein product: CASSQVGLVSTDT. The full CDR3 protein reads CASSQVGLVSTDTQYF.

The sample holds many counts of this clone. The CDR3 reads CASSERGGTGGYEQFF. The CDR3 DNA, read in part, is TGTGCCAGCAGTGAAAGGGGGGGAACAGGGGGCTATGAG. The J gene is TRBJ2-1, the V gene TRBV6-1, with 9 bases that match TRBD1. The observed sequence ends 3 residues before the CDR3 terminus, with the missing tail filled in from the germline J gene. This CDR3 contains 16 residues. V shed 2 bases, J shed 8 bases, and the junction held 10 bases outside the gene matches. Germline lookup yields CDR1 MNHNS and CDR2 SASEGT.

This clone showed up many times. The CDR3 extends 3 residues past the end of the read, so its final part is completed from the germline J gene. V and J are TRBV28 and TRBJ1-5, with 8 bases lining up with TRBD1. Germline CDR1 and CDR2: MDHEN and SYDVKM. Losses at the gene ends were 3 bases for V and 2 bases for J; bases not matched to a gene: 6. This CDR3 has 16 residues. CDR3 residues: CASSLEQGVGNQPQHF. The DNA read from the CDR3 is TGTGCCAGCAGTTTGGAACAGGGGGTTGGCAATCAGCCC.

The table lists this clone with many counts. CDR3 DNA (partial): TGTGCCAGCAGCCCAGGACAGCCGAACTATGGC. Translating gives CASSPGQPNYG. The complete CDR3 reads CASSPGQPNYGYTF. The chain has TRBV12-3 or TRBV12-4 and TRBJ1-2, with D possibly TRBD1 on 6 matching bases. Read sequence stops 3 residues before the CDR3 end, and the germline J gene provides the missing end. The CDR3 totals 14 residues. Between the trimmed V and J ends, which lost 6 bases and 2 bases, there was a span of 13 bases.

In its sample, this clone was seen many times. The sequenced CDR3 bases are TGCGCCAGCACCCCGCGAGGGGGCCATGAG. Translated: CASTPRGGHE. The full CDR3 protein is CASTPRGGHEQFF. The chain is built from TRBV10-2 and TRBJ2-1, with 7 nucleotides matching TRBD1. The sequenced fragment ends 3 residues before the CDR3 boundary, so the rest is inferred from the germline J gene. V shed 7 bases and J 8 bases; nucleotides not matched to a gene: 8. Germline values: CDR1 WSHSY, CDR2 SAAADI. There are 13 residues in the CDR3.

This clone was observed many times. CDR3 in amino acids: CASSLSGRTNEQYF. The covered CDR3 bases are TGTGCCAGCAGTCTTAGCGGGAGGACAAACGAG. V and J are TRBV28 and TRBJ2-7; 10 bases are shared with TRBD2. The read terminates 3 residues ahead of where the CDR3 ends, so the germline J gene completes it. The CDR3 is 14 amino acids. V lost 5 bases, J lost 5 bases, and 6 bases stayed unmatched. Germline CDR1 and CDR2: MDHEN and SYDVKM. Full variable domain (missing parts from reference TRBV28 and TRBJ2-7): DVKVTQSSRYLVKRTGEKVFLECVQDMDHENMFWYRQDPGLGLRLIYFSYDVKMKEKGDIPEGYSVSREKKERFSLILESASTNQTSMYLCASSLSGRTNEQYFGPGTRLTVT.

This clone was found many times. The read terminates 3 residues before the CDR3 end, so the remaining end is supplied by the germline J gene. The rearrangement uses TRBV5-1 and TRBJ2-7, with D possibly matching TRBD1 (5 bases). V gave up 0 bases and J gave up 1 base, with 8 bases separating them. This CDR3 contains 14 residues. CDR1 and CDR2 (germline): SGHRS, YFSETQ. The CDR3 DNA, read in part, is TGCGCCAGCAGCTTGGACAGGTCATCCTACGAG. Protein sequence: CASSLDRSSYE. The full CDR3 reads CASSLDRSSYEQYF.

This clone has a count of ten or more. The sequenced fragment ends 3 residues before the CDR3 boundary, so the rest is inferred from the germline J gene. The chain uses TRBV5-6 and TRBJ2-1; 8 bases are a match to TRBD2. Germline values: CDR1 SGHDT, CDR2 YYEEEE. V dropped 1 base and J dropped 4; count of bases not matched to a gene: 4. There are 15 residues in the CDR3. Partial CDR3 DNA: TGTGCCAGCAGCTTGAGCGGGAGCGGGTACAATGAG. This sequence encodes CASSLSGSGYNE. The entire CDR3 sequence reads CASSLSGSGYNEQFF.

The sample holds many counts of this clone. The missing CDR3 end, 3 residues past where the read stops, is filled in from the germline J gene. The chain uses TRBV5-1 and TRBJ1-5; the D gene is possibly TRBD1 (5 bases). The germline V and J ends were trimmed by 0 bases and 5 bases, with 6 bases remaining between them. Per the germline V gene, CDR1 is SGHRS and CDR2 is YFSETQ. The CDR3 runs to 13 residues. Partial CDR3 DNA: TGCGCCAGCAGCTTGGTAGGGGATCAGCCC. Its translation is CASSLVGDQP. The whole CDR3 is CASSLVGDQPQHF.

This clone was seen ten or more times. From the germline J gene comes the end of the CDR3, since the read stops 3 residues before it. This chain links TRBV19 with TRBJ1-3; 7 nucleotides agree with TRBD1. The V segment lost 3 bases and the J segment 0 bases; nucleotides outside the gene matches: 2. This CDR3 spans 15 amino acids. The V gene's germline CDR1 is LNHDA and CDR2 SQIVND (reference sequence). CDR3 bases read: TGTGCCAGTAGTATTGACAGGGACTCTGGAAACACC. This gives the protein CASSIDRDSGNT. The CDR3 as a whole reads CASSIDRDSGNTIYF.

This clone has at least ten counts. The CDR3 sequence: CASSFTSAIYEQYF. CDR3 DNA, as far as it was read: TGTGCCAGCAGCTTCACTAGCGCAATCTACGAG. This chain links TRBV5-8 with TRBJ2-7; 7 bases align to TRBD2. The sequenced fragment ends 3 residues before the CDR3 boundary, so the rest is inferred from the germline J gene. This CDR3 has 14 amino acids. The trim removed 2 bases at V and 3 bases at J, leaving 5 bases unmatched. Per the germline V gene, CDR1 is SGHTS and CDR2 is YDEGEE.

This clone came up many times. The covered CDR3 bases are TGCAGTGTCCCAACACAGACGGGGAGTGAAAAA. As protein: CSVPTQTGSEK. The entire CDR3 reads CSVPTQTGSEKLFF. This chain joins TRBV20-1 and TRBJ1-4; D is unresolved. The sequence runs out 3 residues before the end of the CDR3; the remainder is reconstructed from the germline J gene. V was clipped by 7 bases and J by 7 bases, with 19 bases between them. Germline assignment: CDR1 DFQATT and CDR2 SNEGSKA (reference sequence). CDR3 length: 14 residues.

This clone was seen ten or more times. Partial CDR3 DNA: TGTGCCAGCAGTCGCAATAGCGGGACGGCAGATACG. This codes for CASSRNSGTADT. The CDR3 in full is CASSRNSGTADTQYF. The chain uses TRBV12-3 or TRBV12-4 and TRBJ2-3, with 8 bases aligning to TRBD2. The sequenced fragment ends 3 residues before the CDR3 boundary, so the rest is inferred from the germline J gene. The trim removed 5 bases at V and 4 bases at J, leaving 8 bases unmatched. This CDR3 contains 15 residues.

This clone was recorded many times. The read ends 3 residues early relative to the CDR3; the germline J gene fills the gap. The chain carries TRBV18 and TRBJ1-4; D ambiguous. Germline CDR1 and CDR2: KGHSH and LQKENI. The CDR3 spans 13 residues. With 2 bases removed from V and 5 bases from J, the gap between germline ends came to 6 bases. The DNA read from the CDR3 is TGTGCCAGCTCACCAGCAGAAAATGAAAAA. It codes for CASSPAENEK. The entire CDR3 protein reads CASSPAENEKLFF.

This clone was detected only a few times. The missing CDR3 end, 3 residues past where the read stops, is filled in from the germline J gene. The genes are TRBV5-1 and TRBJ2-7, with 7 bases identical to TRBD1. The CDR3 is 13 residues long. The germline V gene encodes CDR1 SGHRS and CDR2 YFSETQ. V lost 7 bases, J lost 3 bases, and 7 bases stayed unmatched. Partial CDR3 DNA: TGCGCCAGCCGCCCGGGACAGAACTACGAG. Its protein product is CASRPGQNYE. From start to end, the CDR3 is CASRPGQNYEQYF.

This clone has ten or more counts. Sequencing ends 3 residues short of the CDR3 end; the germline J gene provides the rest. The chain combines TRBV5-6 with TRBJ2-5, with D possibly TRBD1 on 6 matching bases. The germline V gene has CDR1 SGHDT and CDR2 YYEEEE. The V end lost 0 bases, the J end lost 6 bases, and 9 bases lay between the germline ends. The CDR3 spans 13 residues. CDR3 sequence reads: CASSLGGQKTQYF. The covered CDR3 bases are TGTGCCAGCAGCTTGGGGGGACAAAAGACC.

This clone was seen ten or more times. The CDR3 end lies 3 residues beyond the end of the read and is filled in from the germline J gene. The chain links TRBV4-1 to TRBJ1-5; D not resolved. CDR3 length: 14 amino acids. The V end was cut by 0 bases, the J end by 0 bases, with 3 bases between. CDR1 MGHRA and CDR2 YSYEKL come from the germline V gene. The DNA read from the CDR3 is TGCGCCAGCAGCCAAGACCATAGCAATCAGCCC. Its translation: CASSQDHSNQP. The CDR3 reads in full as CASSQDHSNQPQHF.

This clone has at least ten counts. The read terminates 3 residues ahead of where the CDR3 ends, so the germline J gene completes it. This chain connects TRBV6-4 to TRBJ2-2, with 10 bases matching TRBD2. CDR1 MRHNA and CDR2 SNTAGT come from the germline V gene. The CDR3 has 15 residues. With V trimmed by 3 bases and J by 4 bases, 2 bases remained unmatched. The CDR3 protein is CASSEVAGGTGELFF. CDR3 DNA (partial): TGTGCCAGCAGTGAAGTAGCGGGGGGCACCGGGGAG.

This clone was counted only a few times. The read ends 3 residues early relative to the CDR3; the germline J gene fills the gap. The same CDR3 arises from other DNA sequences in this sample as well. This chain joins TRBV20-1 and TRBJ2-1; D uncertain. The length of the CDR3 is 12 residues. The ends were cut back, 3 bases at V and 7 bases at J, with 10 bases in the middle. Germline V lookup: CDR1 DFQATT, CDR2 SNEGSKA (reference sequence). The sequenced part of the CDR3 DNA is TGCAGTGCTAGGGCGGTCTCGAATGAG. Its translation: CSARAVSNE. The whole CDR3 sequence is CSARAVSNEQFF.

This clone was recorded at least ten times. The DNA ends 3 residues before the CDR3 does, and the rest of the CDR3 is filled in from the germline J gene. The rearrangement joins TRBV7-2 to TRBJ1-1; a possible D gene is TRBD1 (5 bases). The CDR3 has 14 amino acids. Between the trimmed V and J ends, which lost 5 bases and 1 base, there was a span of 11 bases. Germline loops: CDR1 SGHTA, CDR2 FQGNSA. Incomplete CDR3 DNA: TGTGCCAGCAGCCTACACGGGGGGAACACTGAA. Residues: CASSLHGGNTE. The entire CDR3 protein reads CASSLHGGNTEAFF.